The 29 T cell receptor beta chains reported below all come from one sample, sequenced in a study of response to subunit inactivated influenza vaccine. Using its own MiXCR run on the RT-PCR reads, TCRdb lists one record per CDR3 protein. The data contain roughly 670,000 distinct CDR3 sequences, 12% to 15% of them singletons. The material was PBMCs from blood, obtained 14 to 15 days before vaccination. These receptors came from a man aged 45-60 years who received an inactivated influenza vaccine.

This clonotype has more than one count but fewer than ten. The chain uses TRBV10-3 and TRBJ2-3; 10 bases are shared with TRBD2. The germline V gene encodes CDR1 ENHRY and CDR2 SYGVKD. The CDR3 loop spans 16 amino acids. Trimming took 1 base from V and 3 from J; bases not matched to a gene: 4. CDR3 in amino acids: CAISEFLAGVTDTQYF. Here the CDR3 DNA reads TGTGCCATCAGTGAGTTTCTAGCGGGGGTTACAGATACGCAGTATTTT.

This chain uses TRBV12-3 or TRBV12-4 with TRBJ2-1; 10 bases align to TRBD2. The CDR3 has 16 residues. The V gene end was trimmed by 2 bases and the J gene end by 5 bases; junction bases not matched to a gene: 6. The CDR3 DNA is TGTGCCAGCAGTTTAAGAGCGGGAGGGCCAAACAATGAGCAGTTCTTC. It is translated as CASSLRAGGPNNEQFF.

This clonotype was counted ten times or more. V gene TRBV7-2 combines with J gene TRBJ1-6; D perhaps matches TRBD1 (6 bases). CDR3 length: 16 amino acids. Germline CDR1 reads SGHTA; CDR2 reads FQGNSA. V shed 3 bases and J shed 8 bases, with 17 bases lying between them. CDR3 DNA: TGTGCCAGCAGCTTCACCGGGACACCATCAGATTCACCCCTCCACTTT. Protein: CASSFTGTPSDSPLHF.

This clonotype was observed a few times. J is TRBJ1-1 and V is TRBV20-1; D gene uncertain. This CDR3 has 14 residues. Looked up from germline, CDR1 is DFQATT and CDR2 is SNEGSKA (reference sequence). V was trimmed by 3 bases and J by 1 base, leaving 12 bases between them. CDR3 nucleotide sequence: TGCAGTGCTAGCGGGTGGGCGGGGAACACTGAAGCTTTCTTT. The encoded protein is CSASGWAGNTEAFF.

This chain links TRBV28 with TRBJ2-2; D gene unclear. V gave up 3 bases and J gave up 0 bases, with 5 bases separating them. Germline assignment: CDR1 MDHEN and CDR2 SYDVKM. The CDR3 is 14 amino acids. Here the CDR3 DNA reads TGTGCCAGCAGTTTTCGGCCGAACACCGGGGAGCTGTTTTTT. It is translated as CASSFRPNTGELFF.

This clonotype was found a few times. CDR3 residues: CASRIPGQGETQYF. The CDR3 region has the DNA TGTGCCAGCAGAATTCCGGGACAGGGAGAGACCCAGTACTTC. The rearrangement uses TRBV6-1 and TRBJ2-5; 9 bases map to TRBD1. The CDR3 has 14 residues. J gave up 4 bases and V 6 bases, and 6 bases lay outside the gene matches. Germline V gene lookup returns CDR1 MNHNS and CDR2 SASEGT.

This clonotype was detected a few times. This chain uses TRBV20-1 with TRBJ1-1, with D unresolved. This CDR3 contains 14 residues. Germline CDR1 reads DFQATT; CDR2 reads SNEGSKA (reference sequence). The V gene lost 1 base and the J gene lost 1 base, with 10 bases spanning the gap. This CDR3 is CSARGPRWNTEAFF. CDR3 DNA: TGCAGTGCTAGAGGCCCGAGGTGGAACACTGAAGCTTTCTTT.

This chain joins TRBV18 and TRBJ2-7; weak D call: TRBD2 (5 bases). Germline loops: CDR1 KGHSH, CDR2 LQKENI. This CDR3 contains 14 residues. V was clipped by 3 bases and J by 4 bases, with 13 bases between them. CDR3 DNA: TGTGCCAGCTCACCTTCACCGGGAAAGTACGAGCAGTACTTC. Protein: CASSPSPGKYEQYF.

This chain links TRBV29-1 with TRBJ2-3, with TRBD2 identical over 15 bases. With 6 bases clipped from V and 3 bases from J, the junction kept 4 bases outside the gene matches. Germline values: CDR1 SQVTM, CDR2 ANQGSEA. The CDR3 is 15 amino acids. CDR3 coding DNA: TGCAGCGTCGTGGGACTAGCGGGAGGTACAGATACGCAGTATTTT. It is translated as CSVVGLAGGTDTQYF.

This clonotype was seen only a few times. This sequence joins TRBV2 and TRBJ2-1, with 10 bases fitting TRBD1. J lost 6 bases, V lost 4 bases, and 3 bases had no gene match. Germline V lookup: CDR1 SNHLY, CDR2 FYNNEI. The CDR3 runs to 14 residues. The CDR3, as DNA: TGTGCCAGCAGTGGCGGGACAGGGGTCAATGAGCAGTTCTTC. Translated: CASSGGTGVNEQFF.

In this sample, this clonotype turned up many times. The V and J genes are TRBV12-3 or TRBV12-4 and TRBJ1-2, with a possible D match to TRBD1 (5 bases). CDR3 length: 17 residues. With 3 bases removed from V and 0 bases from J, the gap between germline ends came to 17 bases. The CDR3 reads CASSFSAGTAPNYGYTF. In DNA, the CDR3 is TGTGCCAGCAGTTTTTCAGCCGGGACCGCACCTAACTATGGCTACACCTTC.

The DNA of the CDR3 is TGTGCCAGCAGCTCGGGACTAGCGGGGGGGAGTTGGTATGAGCAGTTCTTC. Translation: CASSSGLAGGSWYEQFF. V gene TRBV7-8 combines with J gene TRBJ2-1; 16 nucleotides match TRBD2. The V gene's germline CDR1 is SGHVS and CDR2 FQNEAQ. V dropped 4 bases and J dropped 8; count of bases not matched to a gene: 8. The CDR3 sequence is 17 residues long.

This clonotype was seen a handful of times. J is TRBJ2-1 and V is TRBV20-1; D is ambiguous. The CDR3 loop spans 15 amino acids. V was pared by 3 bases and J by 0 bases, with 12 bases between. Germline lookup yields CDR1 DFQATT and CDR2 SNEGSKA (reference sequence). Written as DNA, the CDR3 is TGCAGTGCTAGTATGTGGGCTATCTCCTACAATGAGCAGTTCTTC. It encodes CSASMWAISYNEQFF.

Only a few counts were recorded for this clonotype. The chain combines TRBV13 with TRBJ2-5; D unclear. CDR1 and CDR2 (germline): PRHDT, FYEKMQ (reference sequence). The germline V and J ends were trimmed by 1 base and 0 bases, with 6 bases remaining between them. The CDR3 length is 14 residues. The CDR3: CASSLDSDQETQYF. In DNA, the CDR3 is TGTGCCAGCAGCTTAGACAGCGACCAAGAGACCCAGTACTTC.

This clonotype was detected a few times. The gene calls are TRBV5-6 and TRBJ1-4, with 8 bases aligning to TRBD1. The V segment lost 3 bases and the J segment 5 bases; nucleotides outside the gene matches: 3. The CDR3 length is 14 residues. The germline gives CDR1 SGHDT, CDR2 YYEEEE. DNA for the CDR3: TGTGCCAGCAGCTATACAGGGGGAAATGAAAAACTGTTTTTT. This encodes CASSYTGGNEKLFF.

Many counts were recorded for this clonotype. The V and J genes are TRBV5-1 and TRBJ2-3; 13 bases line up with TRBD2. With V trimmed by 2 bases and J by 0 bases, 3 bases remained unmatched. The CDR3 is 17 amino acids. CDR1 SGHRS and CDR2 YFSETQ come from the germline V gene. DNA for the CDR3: TGCGCCAGCAGCTTTTGGACTAGCGGGGGTAGCACAGATACGCAGTATTTT. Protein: CASSFWTSGGSTDTQYF.

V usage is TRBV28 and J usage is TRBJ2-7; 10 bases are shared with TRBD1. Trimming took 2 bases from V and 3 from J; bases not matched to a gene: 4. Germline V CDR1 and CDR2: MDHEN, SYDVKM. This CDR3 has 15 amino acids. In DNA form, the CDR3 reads TGTGCCAGCAGTTTACTGGGACAGGGGTACTACGAGCAGTACTTC. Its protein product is CASSLLGQGYYEQYF.

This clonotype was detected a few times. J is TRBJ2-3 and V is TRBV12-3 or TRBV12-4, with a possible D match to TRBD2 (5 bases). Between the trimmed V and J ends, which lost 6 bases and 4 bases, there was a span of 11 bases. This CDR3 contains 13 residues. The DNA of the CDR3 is TGTGCCAGCAGGCGTACTAGATCAGATACGCAGTATTTT. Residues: CASRRTRSDTQYF.

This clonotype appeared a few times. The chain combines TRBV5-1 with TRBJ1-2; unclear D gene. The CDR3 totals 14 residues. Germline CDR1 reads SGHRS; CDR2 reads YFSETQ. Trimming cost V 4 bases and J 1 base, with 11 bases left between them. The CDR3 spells CASSSGRVNYGYTF. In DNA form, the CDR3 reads TGCGCCAGCAGCAGCGGGAGAGTTAACTATGGCTACACCTTC.

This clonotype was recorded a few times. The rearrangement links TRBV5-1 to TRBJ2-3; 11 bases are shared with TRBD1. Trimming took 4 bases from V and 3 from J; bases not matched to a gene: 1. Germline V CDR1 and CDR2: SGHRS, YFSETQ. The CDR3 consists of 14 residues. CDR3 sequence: CASSGQGATDTQYF. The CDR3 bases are TGCGCCAGCAGCGGACAGGGGGCTACAGATACGCAGTATTTT. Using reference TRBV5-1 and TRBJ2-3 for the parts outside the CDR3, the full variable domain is KAGVTQTPRYLIKTRGQQVTLSCSPISGHRSVSWYQQTPGQGLQFLFEYFSETQRNKGNFPGRFSGRQFSNSRSEMNVSTLELGDSALYLCASSGQGATDTQYFGPGTRLTVL.

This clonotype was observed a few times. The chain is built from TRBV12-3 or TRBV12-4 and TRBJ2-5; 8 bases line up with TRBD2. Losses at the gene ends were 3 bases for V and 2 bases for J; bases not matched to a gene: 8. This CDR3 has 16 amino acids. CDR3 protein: CASSLRSGGRQETQYF. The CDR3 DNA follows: TGTGCCAGCAGTTTGAGGTCGGGGGGGCGGCAAGAGACCCAGTACTTC.

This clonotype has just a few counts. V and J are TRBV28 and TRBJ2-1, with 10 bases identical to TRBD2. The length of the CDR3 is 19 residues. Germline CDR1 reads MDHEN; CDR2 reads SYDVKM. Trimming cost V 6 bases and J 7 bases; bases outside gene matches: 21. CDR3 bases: TGTGCCAGCAGCCCTAAAAGGGGCCTAGCGGGGGTTTTTGGTAATGAGCAGTTCTTC. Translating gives CASSPKRGLAGVFGNEQFF.

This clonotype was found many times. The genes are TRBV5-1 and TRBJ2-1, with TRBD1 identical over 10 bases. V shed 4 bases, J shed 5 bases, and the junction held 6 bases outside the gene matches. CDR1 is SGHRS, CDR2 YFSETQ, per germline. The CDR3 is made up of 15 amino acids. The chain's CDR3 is CASSLGQGGDNEQFF. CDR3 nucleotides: TGCGCCAGCAGCCTCGGACAGGGGGGAGACAATGAGCAGTTCTTC.

Here the CDR3 DNA reads TGCGCCAGCAGCCAAGGGGCCCGGGTCACAGATACGCAGTATTTT. This translates into CASSQGARVTDTQYF. The chain has TRBV4-1 and TRBJ2-3; no clear D gene. The CDR3 is 15 amino acids. Germline V gene lookup returns CDR1 MGHRA and CDR2 YSYEKL. V shed 1 base and J shed 2 bases, with 10 bases lying between them.

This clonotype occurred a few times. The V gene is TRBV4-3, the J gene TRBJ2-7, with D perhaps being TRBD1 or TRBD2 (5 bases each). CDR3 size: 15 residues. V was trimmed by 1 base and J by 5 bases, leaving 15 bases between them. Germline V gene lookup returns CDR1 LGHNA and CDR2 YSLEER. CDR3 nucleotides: TGCGCCAGCAGCCAAGCCGGGGCCCCCGGGGACGAGCAGTACTTC. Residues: CASSQAGAPGDEQYF.

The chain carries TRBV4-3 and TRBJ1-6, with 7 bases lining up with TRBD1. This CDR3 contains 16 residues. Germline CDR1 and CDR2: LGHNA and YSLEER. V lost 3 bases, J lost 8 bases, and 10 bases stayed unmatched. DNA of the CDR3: TGCGCCAGCAGCCAGGCACAGGGGTCCCCTCATTCACCCCTCCACTTT. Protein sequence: CASSQAQGSPHSPLHF.

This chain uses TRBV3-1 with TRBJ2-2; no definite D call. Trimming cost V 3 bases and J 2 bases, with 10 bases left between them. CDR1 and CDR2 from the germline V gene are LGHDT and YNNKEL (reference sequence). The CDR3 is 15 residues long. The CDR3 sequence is CASSHRGLNTGELFF. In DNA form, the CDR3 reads TGTGCCAGCAGCCATCGTGGGCTAAACACCGGGGAGCTGTTTTTT.

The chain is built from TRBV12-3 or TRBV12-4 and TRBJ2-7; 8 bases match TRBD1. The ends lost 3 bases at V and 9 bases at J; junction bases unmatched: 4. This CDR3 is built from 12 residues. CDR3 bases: TGTGCCAGCAGTTTGGACAGGGTAGGGCAGTACTTC. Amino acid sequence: CASSLDRVGQYF.

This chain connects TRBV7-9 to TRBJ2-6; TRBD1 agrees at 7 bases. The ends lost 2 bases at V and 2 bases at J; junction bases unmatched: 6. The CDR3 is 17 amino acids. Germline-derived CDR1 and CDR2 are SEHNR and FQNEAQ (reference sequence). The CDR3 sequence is CASSLRRQGAGANVLTF. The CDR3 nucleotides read TGTGCCAGCAGCTTACGCAGACAGGGCGCTGGGGCCAACGTCCTGACTTTC.